These 20 T cell receptor beta chains were all obtained from the same sample, sequenced in a study of identical twins. A single record per CDR3 protein comes from TCRdb applying MiXCR to the 5' RACE reads. This sample has roughly 200,000 distinct CDR3 sequences, with around 8.1% found just once. The same data also contributed to another study, on yellow fever vaccine responses in identical twins.

Sequences were obtained from memory (CD45RO+) T cells sorted from blood. These TCRs come from a woman between 18 and 29 years old in good health.

This clonotype was found many times. CDR3 region: CASSLPSGRQETQYF. The CDR3 DNA reads as TGTGCCAGCAGTTTACCCAGCGGCAGACAAGAGACCCAGTACTTC. V usage is TRBV28 and J usage is TRBJ2-5, with D perhaps TRBD2 (5 bases). CDR3 length: 15 amino acids. CDR1 is MDHEN and CDR2 is SYDVKM in the germline V gene. The germline V and J ends were trimmed by 2 bases and 2 bases, with 12 bases remaining between them.

The chain recombines TRBV2 with TRBJ2-7; 7 nucleotides align to TRBD2. Germline V CDR1 and CDR2: SNHLY, FYNNEI. Trimming removed 4 bases from V and 2 bases from J; junction bases left unmatched: 5. The CDR3 extends over 14 amino acids. The CDR3: CASSVRGEPYEQYF. The CDR3 nucleotides are TGTGCCAGCAGTGTACGGGGGGAACCCTACGAGCAGTACTTC.

The sample holds many counts of this clonotype. The V and J genes are TRBV12-3 or TRBV12-4 and TRBJ2-6; a possible D gene is TRBD2 (6 bases). This CDR3 contains 16 residues. Trimming pared 5 bases from V and 0 bases from J, leaving 11 bases between. Written as DNA, the CDR3 is TGTGCCAGCAGTCTCGCCGGGGGCTCTGGGGCCAACGTCCTGACTTTC. Amino acid sequence: CASSLAGGSGANVLTF.

This clonotype was seen repeatedly, ten times or more. This sequence joins TRBV7-2 and TRBJ2-3, with 7 positions matching TRBD2. The CDR3 sequence is 16 residues long. Germline CDR1 SGHTA, CDR2 FQGNSA. The trim removed 5 bases at V and 1 base at J, leaving 9 bases unmatched. Here the CDR3 reads CASSGKRDQGTDTQYF. In nucleotides, the CDR3 is TGTGCCAGCAGCGGCAAGCGGGACCAGGGCACAGATACGCAGTATTTT.

This clonotype has more than one count but fewer than ten. This chain connects TRBV19 to TRBJ2-1, with D tentatively TRBD1 (6 bases). This CDR3 region has 17 residues. Germline lookup yields CDR1 LNHDA and CDR2 SQIVND (reference sequence). V shed 9 bases and J shed 7 bases, with 28 bases lying between them. DNA for the CDR3: TGTGCCAGCTTTCCATCGGGACAAGCAGCCGGAACTAATGAGCAGTTCTTC. Protein: CASFPSGQAAGTNEQFF.

The chain carries TRBV9 and TRBJ2-1; D remains ambiguous. Per germline, CDR1 SGDLS and CDR2 YYNGEE. V was cut by 4 bases and J by 6 bases, with 11 bases left in between. The CDR3 runs 13 residues. DNA for the CDR3: TGTGCCAGCAGCCTTATGTTGGGCAATGAGCAGTTCTTC. It encodes CASSLMLGNEQFF.

V gene TRBV7-3 combines with J gene TRBJ1-1; D not resolved. This CDR3 comprises 13 residues. Germline V CDR1 and CDR2: SGHTA, FQGTGA. Trimming took off 4 bases at V and 4 bases at J, with 10 bases between the two ends. Here the CDR3 reads CASSSVEGTEAFF. The CDR3 bases are TGTGCCAGCAGCTCCGTCGAGGGCACTGAAGCTTTCTTT.

This clonotype showed up many times. The V call is TRBV2, the J call TRBJ2-5; possible D gene TRBD1, 5 bases. CDR3 length: 15 residues. Germline-derived CDR1 and CDR2 are SNHLY and FYNNEI. V was trimmed by 2 bases and J by 5 bases, leaving 15 bases between them. The CDR3, as DNA: TGTGCCAGCAGTGAAAGCAGGGTCTCAATGGAGACCCAGTACTTC. Translation gives CASSESRVSMETQYF.

This chain joins TRBV3-1 and TRBJ1-1, with a weak D call TRBD1 (6 bases). V was shortened by 6 bases and J by 0 bases, with 11 bases between the two germline ends. Germline CDR1 reads LGHDT; CDR2 reads YNNKEL (reference sequence). This CDR3 has 14 residues. DNA of the CDR3: TGTGCCAGCAGTGTCGGACAGTTGAACACTGAAGCTTTCTTT. Translating it yields CASSVGQLNTEAFF. The full variable domain, its missing parts supplied by reference TRBV3-1 and TRBJ1-1, is DTAVSQTPKYLVTQMGNDKSIKCEQNLGHDTMYWYKQDSKKFLKIMFSYNNKELIINETVPNRFSPKSPDKAHLNLHINSLELGDSAVYFCASSVGQLNTEAFFGQGTRLTVV.

This chain links TRBV28 with TRBJ2-5; 7 bases align to TRBD1. The junction had 9 bases not matched to a gene; V was cut back by 6 bases and J by 5 bases. Per the germline V gene, CDR1 is MDHEN and CDR2 is SYDVKM. The CDR3 is made up of 14 amino acids. Written as DNA, the CDR3 is TGTGCCAGCAGCCCCCCAGGGACAGTCGAGACCCAGTACTTC. The encoded protein is CASSPPGTVETQYF.

This clonotype was observed a handful of times. The V call is TRBV19, the J call TRBJ2-3; D may correspond to TRBD1 or TRBD2 (5 bases each). Between the trimmed V and J ends, which lost 2 bases and 1 base, there was a span of 10 bases. This CDR3 has 15 residues. Germline lookup yields CDR1 LNHDA and CDR2 SQIVND (reference sequence). This chain's CDR3 is CASSISGDRTDTQYF. For the CDR3, the DNA is TGTGCCAGTAGTATAAGTGGGGACCGCACAGATACGCAGTATTTT.

This clonotype was seen many times. V is TRBV28 and J is TRBJ1-5; a weak D match, TRBD1 (6 bases). V was shortened by 1 base and J by 2 bases, with 9 bases between the two germline ends. The CDR3 length is 15 residues. CDR1 MDHEN and CDR2 SYDVKM come from the germline V gene. CDR3 loop: CASSLYKGGNQPQHF. CDR3 nucleotides: TGTGCCAGCAGTTTATACAAGGGGGGCAATCAGCCCCAGCATTTT. The variable domain in full, with the rest retrieved from reference TRBV28 and TRBJ1-5, is DVKVTQSSRYLVKRTGEKVFLECVQDMDHENMFWYRQDPGLGLRLIYFSYDVKMKEKGDIPEGYSVSREKKERFSLILESASTNQTSMYLCASSLYKGGNQPQHFGDGTRLSIL.

There are a few counts of this clonotype. As DNA, the CDR3 is TGTGCCAGCAGCTTGGCCCTAGCGGCTACCTACGAGCAGTACTTC. Amino acid sequence: CASSLALAATYEQYF. This sequence joins TRBV5-5 and TRBJ2-7; 7 bases line up with TRBD2. This CDR3 spans 15 amino acids. The junction had 5 bases not matched to a gene; V was cut back by 0 bases and J by 2 bases. Germline values: CDR1 SGHKS, CDR2 YYEKEE (reference sequence).

This clonotype was counted ten times or more. The CDR3, as DNA: TGCAGCGTTGAAGATTTCTCAGGGAGGACCTACAATGAGCAGTTCTTC. It encodes CSVEDFSGRTYNEQFF. The V gene is TRBV29-1, the J gene TRBJ2-1; D may be TRBD2 (6 bases). The CDR3 spans 16 residues. V lost 0 bases and J lost 2, with 14 bases in between. Germline V lookup: CDR1 SQVTM, CDR2 ANQGSEA.

This chain connects TRBV12-3 or TRBV12-4 to TRBJ2-7; 11 bases match TRBD2. With 2 bases clipped from V and 6 bases from J, the junction kept 12 bases outside the gene matches. This CDR3 is built from 17 residues. The CDR3 spells CASSLRLSGRDQSEQYF. CDR3 DNA sequence: TGTGCCAGCAGTTTACGACTTAGCGGGAGGGATCAAAGCGAGCAGTACTTC.

This clonotype has ten or more counts. This chain connects TRBV2 to TRBJ2-7, with 12 bases matching TRBD2. Germline loops: CDR1 SNHLY, CDR2 FYNNEI. There are 14 residues in the CDR3. V lost 7 bases and J lost 7; bases outside the gene matches: 8. Here the CDR3 reads CASNLAGGKGEQYF. The CDR3 coding sequence is TGTGCCAGCAATCTAGCGGGAGGGAAGGGTGAGCAGTACTTC.

This clonotype was picked up many times. The rearrangement joins TRBV4-3 to TRBJ2-3; TRBD2 aligns across 9 bases. Germline loops: CDR1 LGHNA, CDR2 YSLEER. The CDR3 runs 17 residues. After removal of 0 bases from V and 6 bases from J, the junction contained 10 bases not matched to a gene. CDR3: CASSQDLAGGPGDTQYF. Written as DNA, the CDR3 is TGCGCCAGCAGCCAAGATCTGGCGGGAGGGCCAGGGGATACGCAGTATTTT.

The chain combines TRBV2 with TRBJ2-6, with D perhaps TRBD1 (6 bases). The germline V and J ends were trimmed by 8 bases and 0 bases, with 14 bases remaining between them. CDR1 is SNHLY, CDR2 FYNNEI, per germline. This CDR3 contains 16 residues. DNA for the CDR3: TGTGCCAGCCGTCGGACAGAGAGCTCTGGGGCCAACGTCCTGACTTTC. This sequence encodes CASRRTESSGANVLTF.

This clonotype was counted at least ten times. The J gene is TRBJ1-1, the V gene TRBV5-1, with no clear D. V was cut by 3 bases and J by 4 bases, with 16 bases left in between. Germline CDR1 SGHRS, CDR2 YFSETQ. The CDR3 length is 15 residues. CDR3 loop: CASSSSLAELTEAFF. In DNA form, the CDR3 reads TGCGCCAGCAGCTCCTCGCTCGCAGAGCTCACTGAAGCTTTCTTT.

This clonotype was seen more than once but under ten times. The V and J genes are TRBV28 and TRBJ2-7; D is possibly TRBD2 (5 bases). V was shortened by 7 bases and J by 7 bases, with 14 bases between the two germline ends. The CDR3 runs 12 residues. Germline assignment: CDR1 MDHEN and CDR2 SYDVKM. The CDR3 nucleotides read TGTGCCAGCATTCGCGGGCCGGAGGAGCAGTACTTC. Protein sequence: CASIRGPEEQYF.